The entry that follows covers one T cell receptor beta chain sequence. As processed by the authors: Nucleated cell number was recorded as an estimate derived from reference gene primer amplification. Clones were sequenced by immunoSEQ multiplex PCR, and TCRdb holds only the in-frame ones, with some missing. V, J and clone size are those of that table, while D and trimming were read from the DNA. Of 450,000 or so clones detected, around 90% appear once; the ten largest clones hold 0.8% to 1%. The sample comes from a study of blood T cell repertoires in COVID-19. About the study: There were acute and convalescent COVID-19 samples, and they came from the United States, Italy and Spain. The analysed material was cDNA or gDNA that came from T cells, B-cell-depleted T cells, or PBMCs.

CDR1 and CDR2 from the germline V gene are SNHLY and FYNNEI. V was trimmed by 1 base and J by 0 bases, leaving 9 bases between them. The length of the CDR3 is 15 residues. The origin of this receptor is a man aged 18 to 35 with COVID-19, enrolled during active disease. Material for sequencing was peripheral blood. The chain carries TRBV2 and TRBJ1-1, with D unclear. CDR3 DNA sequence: TGTGCCAGCAGTGAAGGCGTCAGCGTGAACACTGAAGCTTTCTTT. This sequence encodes CASSEGVSVNTEAFF.